This record covers a single T cell receptor (beta chain). As yet, its antigen is unknown. This specimen belongs to a study of long-term antiretroviral therapy in people with HIV. The immunoSEQ assay was v3.0, run at survey level. TCRdb's table, derived via immunoSEQ multiplex PCR, lists solely in-frame clones and lacks some. The sample records about 28,000 clones, 90% to 95% being singletons. The CDR3 runs 17 residues. Per the germline V gene, CDR1 is MNHNS and CDR2 is SASEGT. The ends were cut back, 2 bases at V and 3 bases at J, with 17 bases in the middle. Study results and limitations: The study collected no data on ART adherence, viral resistance or therapy changes. Specimen acquisition occurred between about 2004 and 2018, potentially under older ART regimens. When set beside controls, HIV repertoires had CDR3 length ranges that were narrower. Pre-ART clonal expansions dominated every time point's repertoire.

The chain recombines TRBV6-1 with TRBJ1-5; no definite D call. The starting material was unsorted PBMCs, obtained 6 to 6.5 years after starting antiretroviral therapy. This receptor was taken from a man between 25 and 39 years old with HIV. The CDR3 spells CASSELWPPSPNQPQHF. The CDR3 DNA is TGTGCCAGCAGTGAATTATGGCCTCCCAGCCCCAATCAGCCCCAGCATTTT.